This T cell receptor beta chain emerged from a study of cytomegalovirus exposure and HLA in healthy donors. Researchers ran the PCR with 60 Vbeta and 13 Jbeta primers. Clones were sequenced by immunoSEQ multiplex PCR, and TCRdb holds only the in-frame ones, with some missing. The sample includes over 130,000 clones, more than 65% of them seen just once. The sample taken for sequencing was PBMCs. The receptor's source is a woman aged 25 to 45 in good health and CMV-seronegative.

This CDR3 reads CASSLGGGATGELFF. As DNA, the CDR3 is TGTGCCAGCAGCTTAGGTGGCGGGGCCACCGGGGAGCTGTTTTTT. This sequence joins TRBV7-6 and TRBJ2-2; maybe TRBD2 (6 bases). The CDR3 sequence is 15 residues long. CDR1 is SGHVS, CDR2 FNYEAQ, per germline. V was trimmed by 1 base and J by 4 bases, leaving 10 bases between them.